This T cell receptor beta chain was identified during a study of control samples from healthy donors and cancer patients. The data were produced by immunoSEQ multiplex PCR, yet TCRdb's version contains in-frame clones alone and is incomplete. The sample lists roughly 83,000 clones, roughly 86% seen once, with around a tenth in the top ten. Germline V gene data show CDR1 as SGHAT and CDR2 as FQNNGV. This CDR3 is 16 amino acids long. V shed 1 base and J shed 7 bases, with 18 bases lying between them. The chain joins TRBV11-2 to TRBJ2-3, with D perhaps TRBD2 (7 bases). The receptor's source is a woman aged 60-70 years in good health. The material sequenced was blood. CDR3 bases: TGTGCCAGCAGCTTAGTAGGCGGGGGCATTGAACATACGCAGTATTTT. Protein sequence: CASSLVGGGIEHTQYF.